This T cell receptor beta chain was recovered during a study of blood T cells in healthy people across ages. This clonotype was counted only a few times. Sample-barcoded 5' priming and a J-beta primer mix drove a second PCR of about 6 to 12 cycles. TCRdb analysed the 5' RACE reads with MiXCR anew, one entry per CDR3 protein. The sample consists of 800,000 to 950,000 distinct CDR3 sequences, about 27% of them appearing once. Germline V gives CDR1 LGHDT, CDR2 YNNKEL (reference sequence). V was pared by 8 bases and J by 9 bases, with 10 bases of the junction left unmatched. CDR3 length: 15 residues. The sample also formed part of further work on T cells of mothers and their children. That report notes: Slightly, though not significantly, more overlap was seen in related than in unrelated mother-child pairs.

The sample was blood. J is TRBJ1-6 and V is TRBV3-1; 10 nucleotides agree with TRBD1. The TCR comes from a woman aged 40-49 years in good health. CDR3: CASALGQGTSSPLHF. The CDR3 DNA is TGTGCCAGCGCCCTGGGACAGGGGACTAGTTCACCCCTCCACTTT.